The 28 T cell receptor beta chains in this list originate from one sample, sequenced in a study of blood T cell repertoires in COVID-19. The data were produced by immunoSEQ multiplex PCR, yet TCRdb's version contains in-frame clones alone and is incomplete. The data hold about 200,000 clones, with just under 90% observed a single time. What was sequenced was peripheral blood. The receptor source for this set is a man aged 55 to 70 who had recovered from COVID-19.

The chain couples TRBV7-2 to TRBJ2-6, with 12 bases lining up with TRBD2. The CDR3 length is 21 residues. Trimming removed 0 bases from V and 0 bases from J; junction bases left unmatched: 9. CDR1 and CDR2 (germline): SGHTA, FQGNSA. In DNA, the CDR3 is TGTGCCAGCAGCTTAGCCTCCGGGACTAGCGGGCCAAGCTCTGGGGCCAACGTCCTGACTTTC. It specifies CASSLASGTSGPSSGANVLTF.

The gene calls are TRBV6-4 and TRBJ2-1; TRBD2 matches at 7 bases. The CDR3 is 15 amino acids. CDR1 and CDR2 (germline): MRHNA, SNTAGT. V was clipped by 1 base and J by 12 bases; unmatched bases: 12. The CDR3 here is CASSDFLASGGGQFF. As DNA, the CDR3 is TGTGCCAGCAGTGACTTCCTAGCGTCGGGAGGCGGGCAGTTCTTC.

The chain joins TRBV28 to TRBJ1-4; TRBD1 aligns across 7 bases. The germline gives CDR1 MDHEN, CDR2 SYDVKM. Trimming took 3 bases from V and 2 from J; bases not matched to a gene: 3. The CDR3 extends over 15 amino acids. The CDR3 here is CASSFSTGTNEKLFF. The CDR3 DNA follows: TGTGCCAGCAGTTTTTCGACAGGGACTAATGAAAAACTGTTTTTT.

The genes are TRBV12-3 or TRBV12-4 and TRBJ1-6; 9 bases line up with TRBD1. The V and J ends lost 6 bases and 10 bases, in that order; junction bases with no gene match: 4. The CDR3 has 13 amino acids. The CDR3 DNA sequence: TGTGCCAGCAGCTCCGGACAGGGGTCACCCCTCCACTTT. Protein sequence: CASSSGQGSPLHF.

The sample holds a few counts of this clone. The V call is TRBV27, the J call TRBJ1-4, with no clear D. The CDR3 runs to 16 residues. Germline CDR1 reads MNHEY; CDR2 reads SMNVEV (reference sequence). V dropped 2 bases and J dropped 3 bases, with 13 bases sitting between them. The CDR3 nucleotides read TGTGCCAGCAGTTTAAATAGCCAGCTCTCTAATGAAAAACTGTTTTTT. Translating gives CASSLNSQLSNEKLFF.

Only one count was recorded for this clone. The chain carries TRBV27 and TRBJ2-1; D possibly corresponds to TRBD2 (8 bases). Germline V gene data show CDR1 as MNHEY and CDR2 as SMNVEV (reference sequence). The CDR3 extends over 16 amino acids. Trimming took 3 bases from V and 2 from J, leaving 14 bases between them. The CDR3 DNA is TGTGCCAGCAGTTTGGTAGCGGGACAGACCTACAATGAGCAGTTCTTC. This gives the protein CASSLVAGQTYNEQFF.

This chain joins TRBV4-2 and TRBJ2-3; 8 bases align to TRBD2. There are 16 residues in the CDR3. The junction had 9 bases not matched to a gene; V was cut back by 5 bases and J by 2 bases. Germline CDR1 is LGHNA and CDR2 is YNFKEQ. CDR3 bases: TGTGCCAGCAGCGAACGGACTAGCTCTAACACAGATACGCAGTATTTT. It translates to CASSERTSSNTDTQYF.

The rearrangement uses TRBV5-4 and TRBJ2-3; 7 nucleotides match TRBD2. Germline CDR1 and CDR2: SGHNT and YYREEE (reference sequence). There are 17 residues in the CDR3. The V and J ends lost 3 bases and 5 bases, in that order; junction bases with no gene match: 15. The CDR3: CASSSKTSHSTGDTQYF. For the CDR3, the DNA is TGTGCCAGCAGCTCGAAGACTAGCCACTCTACTGGAGATACGCAGTATTTT. The complete variable domain, with remaining parts taken from reference TRBV5-4 and TRBJ2-3, reads ETGVTQSPTHLIKTRGQQVTLRCSSQSGHNTVSWYQQALGQGPQFIFQYYREEENGRGNFPPRFSGLQFPNYSSELNVNALELDDSALYLCASSSKTSHSTGDTQYFGPGTRLTVL.

The chain uses TRBV27 and TRBJ1-1; D ambiguous. CDR1 is MNHEY and CDR2 is SMNVEV in the germline V gene (reference sequence). The CDR3 consists of 14 residues. V dropped 8 bases and J dropped 0 bases, with 13 bases sitting between them. The CDR3 reads CASGWRAMNTEAFF. CDR3 bases: TGTGCCAGCGGGTGGAGGGCTATGAACACTGAAGCTTTCTTT.

The V gene is TRBV30, the J gene TRBJ2-3, with 9 bases identical to TRBD2. The CDR3 consists of 17 residues. Germline CDR1 and CDR2: GTSNPN and SVGIG (reference sequence). Unmatched junction bases numbered 11, after V lost 2 bases and J lost 2 bases. CDR3 in DNA: TGTGCCTGGAGTTTAACGAGGGTAGCGGGGGTCACAGATACGCAGTATTTT. It specifies CAWSLTRVAGVTDTQYF. The variable domain in full, completed from reference TRBV30 and TRBJ2-3, reads SQTIHQWPATLVQPVGSPLSLECTVEGTSNPNLYWYRQAAGRGLQLLFYSVGIGQISSEVPQNLSASRPQDRQFILSSKKLLLSDSGFYLCAWSLTRVAGVTDTQYFGPGTRLTVL.

The gene calls are TRBV19 and TRBJ1-5; D not certain. Germline V gene sequence: CDR1 LNHDA, CDR2 SQIVND (reference sequence). This CDR3 has 16 residues. Trimming left V 0 bases short and J 2 bases short, with 11 bases between. The CDR3 region is CASSIEAGMGNQPQHF. The CDR3 DNA sequence: TGTGCCAGTAGTATAGAGGCGGGGATGGGCAATCAGCCCCAGCATTTT.

J is TRBJ2-3 and V is TRBV7-2, with D maybe TRBD2 (6 bases). The germline V gene has CDR1 SGHTA and CDR2 FQGNSA. The V and J ends lost 3 bases and 0 bases respectively, with 13 bases between them. This CDR3 is built from 16 residues. The CDR3 sequence: CASSFGRGSSTDTQYF. In DNA, the CDR3 is TGTGCCAGCAGCTTCGGGCGGGGATCGAGCACAGATACGCAGTATTTT.

Points on this clone: The same CDR3 is also encoded by other DNA sequences in this sample. This chain uses TRBV12-3 or TRBV12-4 with TRBJ2-5; no reliable D call. CDR3 length: 13 residues. With 3 bases removed from V and 2 bases from J, the gap between germline ends came to 7 bases. CDR3 residues: CASSFGTQETQYF. Written as DNA, the CDR3 is TGTGCCAGCAGTTTTGGCACACAAGAGACCCAGTACTTC.

The chain has TRBV12-3 or TRBV12-4 and TRBJ2-1; a possible D gene is TRBD2 (6 bases). The CDR3 has 13 amino acids. V lost 5 bases, J lost 7 bases, and 12 bases lay in between. The CDR3 DNA sequence: TGTGCCAGCAGTCTCCTTGGAGGGAATGAGCAGTTCTTC. It is translated as CASSLLGGNEQFF.

About this clone itself: Other DNA sequences in the sample encode the same CDR3. This rearrangement joins TRBV7-3 to TRBJ1-1; D ambiguous. Germline assignment: CDR1 SGHTA and CDR2 FQGTGA. The CDR3 is 13 residues long. V dropped 4 bases and J dropped 1 base, with 7 bases sitting between them. CDR3 coding DNA: TGTGCCAGCAGCTCGGGAGGGAACACTGAAGCTTTCTTT. This codes for CASSSGGNTEAFF.

J is TRBJ2-1 and V is TRBV2, with 9 nucleotides matching TRBD2. Trimming cost V 4 bases and J 4 bases; bases outside gene matches: 8. CDR3 length: 16 residues. Per germline, CDR1 SNHLY and CDR2 FYNNEI. The CDR3 DNA sequence: TGTGCCAGCAGTGTACCCGGGACTAGCACTTACAATGAGCAGTTCTTC. As protein: CASSVPGTSTYNEQFF.

The chain uses TRBV7-2 and TRBJ1-5; 7 bases fit TRBD1. Germline V lookup: CDR1 SGHTA, CDR2 FQGNSA. The length of the CDR3 is 16 residues. Germline trimming cut 0 bases from V and 6 bases from J; bases unmatched to any gene: 8. The CDR3 loop is CASSLAGRQGRQPQHF. The DNA for the CDR3 is TGTGCCAGCAGCTTAGCGGGCCGACAGGGACGTCAGCCCCAGCATTTT.

The rearrangement joins TRBV24-1 to TRBJ2-2; the match to TRBD1 covers 8 bases. Trimming took 4 bases from V and 0 from J; bases not matched to a gene: 6. Germline CDR1 KGHDR, CDR2 SFDVKD. The CDR3 has 17 residues. Here the CDR3 reads CATSDPTGEANTGELFF. The CDR3 coding sequence is TGTGCCACCAGTGACCCGACAGGGGAAGCGAACACCGGGGAGCTGTTTTTT.

CDR3 sequence reads: CASSPRRTGGRVVGDEQFF. CDR3 DNA sequence: TGTGCCAGCTCACCTCGGAGGACCGGAGGGAGAGTAGTTGGGGATGAGCAGTTCTTC. The chain links TRBV18 to TRBJ2-1; D may be TRBD2 (6 bases). Germline CDR1 and CDR2: KGHSH and LQKENI. The CDR3 consists of 19 residues. V was cut by 3 bases and J by 8 bases, with 29 bases left in between. The full variable domain, with the rest looked up from reference TRBV18 and TRBJ2-1, is NAGVMQNPRHLVRRRGQEARLRCSPMKGHSHVYWYRQLPEEGLKFMVYLQKENIIDESGMPKERFSAEFPKEGPSILRIQQVVRGDSAAYFCASSPRRTGGRVVGDEQFFGPGTRLTVL.

This clone was counted once. In DNA form, the CDR3 reads TGTGCCAGCACCGACCGGAGCTCCTATAATTCACCCCTCCACTTT. This codes for CASTDRSSYNSPLHF. The V call is TRBV6-5, the J call TRBJ1-6; D not certain. CDR1 is MNHEY, CDR2 SVGAGI, per germline. Trimming shortened V by 7 bases and J by 0 bases, and 10 bases separated the two germline ends. This CDR3 region has 15 residues.

The V call is TRBV19, the J call TRBJ1-6; D gene unclear. Per germline, CDR1 LNHDA and CDR2 SQIVND (reference sequence). CDR3 length: 13 amino acids. Between the trimmed V and J ends, which lost 7 bases and 9 bases, there was a span of 13 bases. The CDR3, as DNA: TGTGCCAGTAAGGTGGTGGGGAGTTCACCCCTCCACTTT. Protein product: CASKVVGSSPLHF.

This clone was seen a handful of times. V gene TRBV3-1 (or the pseudogene TRBV3-2) combines with J gene TRBJ2-7; D perhaps matches TRBD1 (5 bases). CDR3 length equals 15 residues. Germline assignment: CDR1 LGHDT and CDR2 YNNKEL (reference sequence). The V gene lost 0 bases and the J gene lost 2 bases, with 11 bases spanning the gap. The CDR3 coding sequence is TGTGCCAGCAGCCAAGAAGGGGTTAAAACCTACGAGCAGTACTTC. Amino acids: CASSQEGVKTYEQYF.

This clone has a single count. The genes are TRBV9 and TRBJ2-7; D uncertain. V lost 3 bases and J lost 6, with 10 bases in between. The CDR3 is made up of 12 amino acids. Germline lookup yields CDR1 SGDLS and CDR2 YYNGEE. CDR3 region: CASSAPAGEQYF. The CDR3 nucleotides are TGTGCCAGCAGCGCTCCGGCAGGCGAGCAGTACTTC.

The CDR3: CASSRTGLNTEAFF. CDR3 bases: TGCGCCAGCAGCAGGACAGGGTTGAACACTGAAGCTTTCTTT. The chain couples TRBV5-1 to TRBJ1-1; TRBD1 matches at 8 bases. Trimming at V came to 4 bases and at J to 0 bases, leaving 2 bases not matched to a gene. Germline CDR1 reads SGHRS; CDR2 reads YFSETQ. This CDR3 spans 14 amino acids.

The V call is TRBV10-3, the J call TRBJ1-1; 7 positions agree with TRBD1. The CDR3 runs to 13 residues. Germline V gene sequence: CDR1 ENHRY, CDR2 SYGVKD. V was clipped by 11 bases and J by 5 bases; unmatched bases: 11. The CDR3: CASEPGQQTEAFF. The CDR3 coding sequence is TGTGCCTCCGAACCGGGACAGCAGACTGAAGCTTTCTTT.

This chain connects TRBV4-1 to TRBJ2-3, with a weak D call TRBD1 (5 bases). The CDR3 runs 15 residues. V lost 0 bases to trimming and J lost 4 bases, with 11 bases between them. The germline gives CDR1 MGHRA, CDR2 YSYEKL. The CDR3 here is CASSQDGARPDTQYF. CDR3 bases: TGCGCCAGCAGCCAAGATGGGGCCCGACCAGATACGCAGTATTTT.

The chain is built from TRBV5-4 and TRBJ1-5; 8 nucleotides align to TRBD1. CDR1 is SGHNT, CDR2 YYREEE, per germline (reference sequence). V was clipped by 4 bases and J by 2 bases; unmatched bases: 8. This CDR3 spans 16 amino acids. CDR3 region: CASSAQGGGGNQPQHF. The CDR3 nucleotides are TGTGCCAGCAGCGCACAGGGGGGAGGCGGCAATCAGCCCCAGCATTTT.

The rearrangement uses TRBV28 and TRBJ1-2, with D unresolved. Per the germline V gene, CDR1 is MDHEN and CDR2 is SYDVKM. The V and J ends lost 1 base and 5 bases respectively, with 11 bases between them. The CDR3 has 14 residues. CDR3 bases: TGTGCCAGCAGTTTATCCTCCCAGTGGTATGGCTACACCTTC. Protein sequence: CASSLSSQWYGYTF.